The rows below give T cell receptor beta chains drawn from one sample of a study of T-cell reconstitution after alpha-beta-depleted transplantation in children. From the PCR reads, TCRdb called clonotypes with MiXCR, one entry per CDR3 protein. Altogether more than 150,000 distinct CDR3 sequences are present, roughly 15% being singletons, with the ten largest covering less than 15%. Source: PBMCs from the stem cell graft donor, taken from the stem cell graft. These receptors were obtained from a human donor who donated a stem cell graft to a child with acute lymphoblastic leukemia. The CDR3 runs from the conserved cysteine through the conserved F or W. A D gene is named only where the DNA matches it firmly. Some rows mark clone size as missing; the rest say once, few, many or name a class of expanded clone.

CDR3nt	CDR3aa	d_gene	v_gene	j_gene	len	abundance
TGCGCCAGCAGCCAAGGCTGGTTTGAGGGCGGGAGCTACGAGCAGTACTTC	CASSQGWFEGGSYEQYF	TRBD2	TRBV4-3	TRBJ2-7	17	-
TGCAGCGTCCGGGACAGTGGCAAATCTGGGGCCAACGTCCTGACTTTC	CSVRDSGKSGANVLTF	TRBD1	TRBV29-1	TRBJ2-6	16	many
TGTGCCTGGAGCCCCCTAGGCGTGGACACTGAAGCTTTCTTT	CAWSPLGVDTEAFF	-	TRBV30	TRBJ1-1	14	many
TGTGCCAGCGGTAGCAATCAGCCCCAGCATTTT	CASGSNQPQHF	-	TRBV2	TRBJ1-5	11	many
TGTGCCAGCAGCCATCTCGAGTCCTACGAGGGGGGGCGGCAAGAGACCCAGTACTTC	CASSHLESYEGGRQETQYF	-	TRBV27	TRBJ2-5	19	-
TGTGCCAGCATTCGGACTAGCGGGAGGTACTACAATGAGCAGTTCTTC	CASIRTSGRYYNEQFF	TRBD2	TRBV7-8	TRBJ2-1	16	many
TGCGCCAGCAGCTCAGCGGGAGAGGCAGATACGCAGTATTTT	CASSSAGEADTQYF	TRBD2	TRBV5-1	TRBJ2-3	14	-
TGTGCCAGCAGTTCCACAGTATGGCCCCAGCATTTT	CASSSTVWPQHF	-	TRBV12-3/TRBV12-4	TRBJ1-5	12	many
TGTGCCAGCAGGGGGACTTCCGCGGGTGGGGCCGGGGAGCTGTTTTTT	CASRGTSAGGAGELFF	-	TRBV12-3/TRBV12-4	TRBJ2-2	16	-
TGCGCCAGCAGCCGAGGGGCCACAGATACGCAGTATTTT	CASSRGATDTQYF	-	TRBV5-1	TRBJ2-3	13	many